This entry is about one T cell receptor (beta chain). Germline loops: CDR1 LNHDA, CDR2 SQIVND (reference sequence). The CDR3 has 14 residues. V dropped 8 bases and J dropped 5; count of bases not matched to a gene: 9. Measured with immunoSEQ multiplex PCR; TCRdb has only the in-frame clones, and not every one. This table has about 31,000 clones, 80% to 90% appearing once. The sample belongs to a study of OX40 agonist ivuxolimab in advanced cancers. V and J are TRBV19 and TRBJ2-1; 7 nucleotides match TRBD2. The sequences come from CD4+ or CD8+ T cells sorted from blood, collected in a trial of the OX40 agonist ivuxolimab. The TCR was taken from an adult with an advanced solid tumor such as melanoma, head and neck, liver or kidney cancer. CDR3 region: CASGSAGDNNEQFF. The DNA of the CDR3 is TGTGCCAGTGGGTCGGCGGGAGACAACAATGAGCAGTTCTTC.